These 12 T cell receptor beta chains were all obtained from the same sample, sequenced in a study of blood T cell repertoires in COVID-19. Method: immunoSEQ multiplex PCR; TCRdb's copy keeps in-frame clones and lacks some. Of 250,000 to 350,000 clones listed, roughly 89% are singletons. What was sequenced was PBMCs or T cells enriched from blood (not recorded which). The receptor set was obtained from a woman aged 18-29 years with acute COVID-19.

This CDR3 is CASRPKYRDWDNEQFF. In DNA, the CDR3 is TGTGCCAGCAGACCGAAATATAGGGACTGGGACAATGAGCAGTTCTTC. The genes are TRBV7-9 and TRBJ2-1, with TRBD2 as a possible D gene (6 bases). From germline, CDR1 is SEHNR and CDR2 FQNEAQ (reference sequence). Trimming took 6 bases from V and 5 from J, leaving 20 bases between them. This CDR3 spans 16 amino acids. Combining the CDR3 with reference TRBV7-9 and TRBJ2-1 gives the whole variable domain DTGVSQNPRHKITKRGQNVTFRCDPISEHNRLYWYRQTLGQGPEFLTYFQNEAQLEKSRLLSDRFSAERPKGSFSTLEIQRTEQGDSAMYLCASRPKYRDWDNEQFFGPGTRLTVL.

The chain recombines TRBV29-1 with TRBJ2-1, with D unresolved. The V end lost 3 bases, the J end lost 0 bases, and 15 bases lay between the germline ends. This CDR3 is built from 16 residues. The germline V gene has CDR1 SQVTM and CDR2 ANQGSEA. This CDR3 is CSVERQSYDSYNEQFF. The CDR3 DNA follows: TGCAGCGTTGAGCGACAAAGCTATGACTCCTACAATGAGCAGTTCTTC.

The V call is TRBV7-6, the J call TRBJ2-3; 8 bases are shared with TRBD2. V shed 5 bases and J 0 bases; nucleotides not matched to a gene: 4. The germline gives CDR1 SGHVS, CDR2 FNYEAQ. The CDR3 sequence is 15 residues long. CDR3 protein: CASSLSGGSTDTQYF. Written as DNA, the CDR3 is TGTGCCAGCAGCCTGAGCGGGGGAAGCACAGATACGCAGTATTTT.

This clone appeared a single time. J is TRBJ1-2 and V is TRBV28; TRBD1 is a possible D gene (5 bases). Germline V lookup: CDR1 MDHEN, CDR2 SYDVKM. The V gene lost 5 bases and the J gene lost 3 bases, with 25 bases spanning the gap. The CDR3 runs to 18 residues. The CDR3 DNA follows: TGTGCCAGCAGTCGTGGGGCCGGGACTCTCGCCCGGGACTATGGCTACACCTTC. Translated: CASSRGAGTLARDYGYTF.

The CDR3 spells CASIQRGNTGELFF. CDR3 nucleotides: TGTGCCAGTATTCAGCGGGGAAACACCGGGGAGCTGTTTTTT. V gene TRBV19 combines with J gene TRBJ2-2, with 7 nucleotides matching TRBD2. The V and J ends lost 7 bases and 2 bases, in that order; junction bases with no gene match: 4. The CDR3 consists of 14 residues. CDR1 is LNHDA, CDR2 SQIVND, per germline (reference sequence).

The V and J genes are TRBV30 and TRBJ1-6; 9 nucleotides align to TRBD1. CDR1 GTSNPN and CDR2 SVGIG come from the germline V gene (reference sequence). Trimming took 2 bases from V and 10 from J; bases not matched to a gene: 12. CDR3 size: 16 residues. The CDR3 DNA sequence: TGTGCCTGGAGTCCCACGGACAGGGGATGGCAATCACCCCTCCACTTT. Its protein is CAWSPTDRGWQSPLHF.

The V and J genes are TRBV7-6 and TRBJ2-2, with 7 bases fitting TRBD1. The CDR3 contains 17 residues. V lost 2 bases, J lost 0 bases, and 6 bases stayed unmatched. Per the germline V gene, CDR1 is SGHVS and CDR2 is FNYEAQ. CDR3 residues: CASSLPLQGANTGELFF. The CDR3 DNA reads TGTGCCAGCAGCTTACCCCTCCAGGGGGCGAACACCGGGGAGCTGTTTTTT.

The sample holds a few counts of this clone. At the DNA level, this CDR3 is encoded by other sequences in the same sample as well. The chain is built from TRBV28 and TRBJ2-1; 8 nucleotides agree with TRBD2. The CDR3 spans 14 residues. In germline, CDR1 is MDHEN, CDR2 SYDVKM. V lost 2 bases to trimming and J lost 5 bases; unmatched junction nucleotides: 2. CDR3 DNA: TGTGCCAGCAGTTTAGCGGGAGGTGACAATGAGCAGTTCTTC. This encodes CASSLAGGDNEQFF.

The rearrangement uses TRBV5-1 and TRBJ2-5, with 7 bases that match TRBD2. V shed 4 bases and J 9 bases; nucleotides not matched to a gene: 12. CDR3 length: 14 residues. Germline CDR1 reads SGHRS; CDR2 reads YFSETQ. DNA of the CDR3: TGCGCCAGCAGCCCCTCTGGCGGGAGCGTGGCCCAGTACTTC. As protein: CASSPSGGSVAQYF.

The chain uses TRBV6-4 and TRBJ2-3; D might be TRBD2 (5 bases). Germline CDR1 and CDR2: MRHNA and SNTAGT. Trimming left V 4 bases short and J 0 bases short, with 14 bases between. The CDR3 totals 16 residues. The CDR3 coding sequence is TGTGCCAGCAGTGCAGAGGCCGGACTGAGCACAGATACGCAGTATTTT. It yields the protein CASSAEAGLSTDTQYF.

This clone occurred once. This chain connects TRBV30 to TRBJ2-4; perhaps TRBD2 as D (5 bases). This CDR3 region has 16 residues. Trimming removed 0 bases at V and 0 bases at J, with 12 bases between. Germline lookup yields CDR1 GTSNPN and CDR2 SVGIG (reference sequence). As DNA, the CDR3 is TGTGCCTGGAGTGTACGACGGAGCGGAGCCAAAAACATTCAGTACTTC. It is translated as CAWSVRRSGAKNIQYF.

This chain joins TRBV9 and TRBJ2-3; 7 bases line up with TRBD1. J was trimmed by 4 bases and V by 4 bases; bases with no gene match: 12. The germline gives CDR1 SGDLS, CDR2 YYNGEE. The CDR3 totals 16 residues. The CDR3 nucleotides are TGTGCCAGCAGCTTAAGACAGGGCGGTTTCTCAGATACGCAGTATTTT. This gives the protein CASSLRQGGFSDTQYF.